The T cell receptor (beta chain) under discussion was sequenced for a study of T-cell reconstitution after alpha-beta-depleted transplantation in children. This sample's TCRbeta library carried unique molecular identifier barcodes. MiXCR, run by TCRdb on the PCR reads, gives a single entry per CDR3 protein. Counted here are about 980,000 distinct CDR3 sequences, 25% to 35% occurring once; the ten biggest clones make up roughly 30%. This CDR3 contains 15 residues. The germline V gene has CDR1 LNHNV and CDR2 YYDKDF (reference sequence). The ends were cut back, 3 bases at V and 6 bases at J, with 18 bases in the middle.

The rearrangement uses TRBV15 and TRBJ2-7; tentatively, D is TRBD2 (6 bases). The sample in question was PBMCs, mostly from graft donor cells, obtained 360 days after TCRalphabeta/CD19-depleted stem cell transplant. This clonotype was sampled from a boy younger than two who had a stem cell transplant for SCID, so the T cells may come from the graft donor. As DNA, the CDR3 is TGTGCCACCAGCAGGACTTGGGACTCGCCGGTCGAGCAGTACTTC. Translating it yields CATSRTWDSPVEQYF.